The rows below give T cell receptor beta chains drawn from one sample of a study of blood T cells in healthy people across ages. TCRdb ran MiXCR on the 5' RACE reads and lists one entry per CDR3 protein. Of about 940,000 distinct CDR3 sequences listed, approximately 49% are singletons. The sample consisted of blood. The receptors derive from a man between 25 and 39 years old in good health. Each CDR3 is given with its conserved first and last residue. Each record gives: D gene, V gene, clone size, J gene, CDR3 DNA, CDR3 protein. A D gene is named only where the DNA matches it firmly. Some rows mark clone size as missing; the rest say once, few, many or name a class of expanded clone.

d_gene: -
v_gene: TRBV6-2/TRBV6-3
abundance: -
j_gene: TRBJ1-2
CDR3nt: TGTGCCAGCAGTTACCCGAGCAGGTCTAACTATGGCTACACCTTC
CDR3aa: CASSYPSRSNYGYTF

d_gene: TRBD2
v_gene: TRBV27
abundance: many
j_gene: TRBJ2-1
CDR3nt: TGTGCCAGCAGTTTTCGGGGGGACCCGATTTCCTACAATGAGCAGTTCTTC
CDR3aa: CASSFRGDPISYNEQFF

d_gene: TRBD1
v_gene: TRBV6-5
abundance: few
j_gene: TRBJ1-6
CDR3nt: TGTGCCAGCAGGGAAGGACAGGGGCATTCACCCCTCCACTTT
CDR3aa: CASREGQGHSPLHF

d_gene: -
v_gene: TRBV12-3/TRBV12-4
abundance: -
j_gene: TRBJ2-1
CDR3nt: TGTGCCAGCAGTTTAGTCGACGTCGAGCAGTTCTTC
CDR3aa: CASSLVDVEQFF

d_gene: -
v_gene: TRBV7-2
abundance: many
j_gene: TRBJ2-3
CDR3nt: TGTGCCAGCAGCCCGTTCACAGATACGCAGTATTTT
CDR3aa: CASSPFTDTQYF

d_gene: -
v_gene: TRBV5-1
abundance: -
j_gene: TRBJ2-1
CDR3nt: TGCGCCAGCAGCTTGGATCCCGGGACAACGTACAATGAGCAGTTCTTC
CDR3aa: CASSLDPGTTYNEQFF

d_gene: -
v_gene: TRBV12-3/TRBV12-4
abundance: -
j_gene: TRBJ2-6
CDR3nt: TGTGCCAGCACCGGGATGGCCAACGTCCTGACTTTC
CDR3aa: CASTGMANVLTF

d_gene: -
v_gene: TRBV21-1
abundance: -
j_gene: TRBJ1-2
CDR3nt: TGTGCCAGCGGCCGTACGGGGATTTGCTATGGCTACACCTTC
CDR3aa: CASGRTGICYGYTF

d_gene: -
v_gene: TRBV28
abundance: -
j_gene: TRBJ1-2
CDR3nt: TGTGCCAGCAGTAACAGGAATGGCTACACCTTC
CDR3aa: CASSNRNGYTF

d_gene: -
v_gene: TRBV6-5
abundance: -
j_gene: TRBJ1-1
CDR3nt: TGTGCCAGCAGAGAGGGCGGATTGGGCACTGAAGCTTTCTTT
CDR3aa: CASREGGLGTEAFF

d_gene: -
v_gene: TRBV12-3/TRBV12-4
abundance: -
j_gene: TRBJ1-1
CDR3nt: TGTGCCAGCAGCCCGACTCAGGGACCGGGTTACACTGAAGCTTTCTTT
CDR3aa: CASSPTQGPGYTEAFF

d_gene: -
v_gene: TRBV30
abundance: -
j_gene: TRBJ2-3
CDR3nt: TGTGCCTGGAGTGTTGGGCAGGGCCTGCAGTATTTT
CDR3aa: CAWSVGQGLQYF

d_gene: -
v_gene: TRBV5-1
abundance: -
j_gene: TRBJ1-6
CDR3nt: TGCGCCAGCAGCTTGGGACAGGCCGATAATTCACCCCTCCACTTT
CDR3aa: CASSLGQADNSPLHF

d_gene: TRBD1
v_gene: TRBV5-1
abundance: -
j_gene: TRBJ2-3
CDR3nt: TGCGCCAGCAGTCCGGACAGGACTACGCAGTATTTT
CDR3aa: CASSPDRTTQYF

d_gene: -
v_gene: TRBV10-3
abundance: -
j_gene: TRBJ1-1
CDR3nt: TGTGCCATCAGTGAGTCGTACCCACGGAGGACTGAAGCTTTCTTT
CDR3aa: CAISESYPRRTEAFF

d_gene: -
v_gene: TRBV7-7
abundance: -
j_gene: TRBJ2-3
CDR3nt: TGTGCTAGCAGCTTCGGAGAAGGAGATACGCAGTATTTT
CDR3aa: CASSFGEGDTQYF

d_gene: TRBD1
v_gene: TRBV20-1
abundance: few
j_gene: TRBJ1-2
CDR3nt: TGCAGTGCTCCCTTGGCGACAGGGGTAGGCTACACCTTC
CDR3aa: CSAPLATGVGYTF

d_gene: -
v_gene: TRBV2
abundance: few
j_gene: TRBJ2-7
CDR3nt: TGTGCCAGCAGAGCTACCGGGACCGAGCAGTACTTC
CDR3aa: CASRATGTEQYF

d_gene: -
v_gene: TRBV12-3/TRBV12-4
abundance: -
j_gene: TRBJ2-5
CDR3nt: TGTGCCAGCAGTCCCCTCCTAGGAGAGACCCAGTACTTC
CDR3aa: CASSPLLGETQYF

d_gene: -
v_gene: TRBV21-1
abundance: -
j_gene: TRBJ2-5
CDR3nt: TGTGCCAGCCCCCAAGCGACAGGGCGAGAGACCCAGTACTTC
CDR3aa: CASPQATGRETQYF

d_gene: TRBD1
v_gene: TRBV5-1
abundance: -
j_gene: TRBJ2-7
CDR3nt: TGCGCCAGCAGCGCGGGACAGGCGTTTGGCGAGCAGTACTTC
CDR3aa: CASSAGQAFGEQYF

d_gene: TRBD2
v_gene: TRBV27
abundance: few
j_gene: TRBJ2-7
CDR3nt: TGTGCCAGCAGTTCCTCAGCGGGGTGGTCCTACGAGCAGTACTTC
CDR3aa: CASSSSAGWSYEQYF

d_gene: TRBD2
v_gene: TRBV4-1
abundance: once
j_gene: TRBJ2-2
CDR3nt: TGCGCCAGCAGCCAAGATCGAGGTAGCGCGGGGGGGCTCAGCACCGGGGAGCTGTTTTTT
CDR3aa: CASSQDRGSAGGLSTGELFF

d_gene: -
v_gene: TRBV4-2
abundance: few
j_gene: TRBJ1-1
CDR3nt: TGTGCCAGCAGCCGCAACCTACAGGTCTCAAACACTGAAGCTTTCTTT
CDR3aa: CASSRNLQVSNTEAFF

d_gene: -
v_gene: TRBV20-1
abundance: -
j_gene: TRBJ2-3
CDR3nt: TGCAGTGCTAGGTGGTGGCGGGTGATCACAGAGACGCAGTATTTT
CDR3aa: CSARWWRVITETQYF

d_gene: -
v_gene: TRBV10-3
abundance: -
j_gene: TRBJ1-1
CDR3nt: TGTGCCATCAGTGGGCCGGGGTGTGAAGCTTTCTTT
CDR3aa: CAISGPGCEAFF

d_gene: -
v_gene: TRBV5-6
abundance: -
j_gene: TRBJ2-5
CDR3nt: TGTGCCAGCAGCTTACCCGGGACGGCTTACAAGGAGACCCAGTACTTC
CDR3aa: CASSLPGTAYKETQYF

d_gene: TRBD2
v_gene: TRBV7-6
abundance: -
j_gene: TRBJ2-3
CDR3nt: TGTGCCAGCAGCTCCTCCGGGACTAGCGGGAGGGTTGGGAGATACGCGTATTTT
CDR3aa: CASSSSGTSGRVGRYAYF

d_gene: TRBD1
v_gene: TRBV3-1
abundance: -
j_gene: TRBJ1-6
CDR3nt: TGTGCCAGCAGCCAGACAGGGACCTCACCCCTCCACTTT
CDR3aa: CASSQTGTSPLHF

d_gene: -
v_gene: TRBV7-2
abundance: once
j_gene: TRBJ1-6
CDR3nt: TGTGCCAGCAGCTTGGATACGCCACCCCTCCACTTT
CDR3aa: CASSLDTPPLHF

d_gene: TRBD2
v_gene: TRBV14
abundance: -
j_gene: TRBJ2-3
CDR3nt: TGTGCCAGCAGCTTTGCTAGCGGGGGAAGCACAGATACGCAGTATTTT
CDR3aa: CASSFASGGSTDTQYF

d_gene: -
v_gene: TRBV28
abundance: -
j_gene: TRBJ2-7
CDR3nt: TGTGCCAGCAGTTTCGCGGAGCTCTCCTACGAGCAGTACTTC
CDR3aa: CASSFAELSYEQYF

d_gene: -
v_gene: TRBV4-2
abundance: -
j_gene: TRBJ2-1
CDR3nt: TGTGCCAGCAGCCAAGAAAGTTCGCCATACAATGAGCAGTTCTTC
CDR3aa: CASSQESSPYNEQFF

d_gene: TRBD2
v_gene: TRBV20-1
abundance: -
j_gene: TRBJ2-1
CDR3nt: TGCAGTGCTCTAGCGGATACCTCCTACAATGAGCAGTTCTTC
CDR3aa: CSALADTSYNEQFF

d_gene: TRBD2
v_gene: TRBV28
abundance: -
j_gene: TRBJ2-7
CDR3nt: TGTGCCAGCAGTTTTTCCATCCGGGGGGAAAACGAGCAGTACTTC
CDR3aa: CASSFSIRGENEQYF

d_gene: TRBD1
v_gene: TRBV6-6
abundance: -
j_gene: TRBJ2-7
CDR3nt: TGTGCCAGCAGTTACTCGGCGGCAGGGGGCTTCTACGAGCAGTACTTC
CDR3aa: CASSYSAAGGFYEQYF

d_gene: -
v_gene: TRBV11-2
abundance: -
j_gene: TRBJ2-7
CDR3nt: TGTGCCAGCAGCCCCAGGGTGAGGGCAGGGAAGTCCTACGAGCAGTACTTC
CDR3aa: CASSPRVRAGKSYEQYF

d_gene: TRBD2
v_gene: TRBV7-8
abundance: -
j_gene: TRBJ2-1
CDR3nt: TGTGCCAGCAGCTTAGAAGAGGGACTAGGTTTGCGTCCCGATGAGCAGTTCTTC
CDR3aa: CASSLEEGLGLRPDEQFF

d_gene: -
v_gene: TRBV6-5
abundance: -
j_gene: TRBJ2-1
CDR3nt: TGTGCCAACGCAGCGGACTCCGATCTTTACAAGGAGCAGTTCTTC
CDR3aa: CANAADSDLYKEQFF

d_gene: -
v_gene: TRBV20-1
abundance: -
j_gene: TRBJ2-6
CDR3nt: TGCAGTGCTAGTACCAACCGGGACTTGGGGGCCAACGTCCTGACTTTC
CDR3aa: CSASTNRDLGANVLTF

d_gene: TRBD1
v_gene: TRBV12-3/TRBV12-4
abundance: -
j_gene: TRBJ1-2
CDR3nt: TGTGCCAGCAGTCCTCGGACAGGGGGCTATAACTATGGCTACACCTTC
CDR3aa: CASSPRTGGYNYGYTF

d_gene: TRBD2
v_gene: TRBV10-3
abundance: -
j_gene: TRBJ2-1
CDR3nt: TGTGCCATCAGGGGACTAGCGGTAGACAATGAGCAGTTCTTC
CDR3aa: CAIRGLAVDNEQFF

d_gene: -
v_gene: TRBV7-8
abundance: -
j_gene: TRBJ2-4
CDR3nt: TGTGCCAGCAGCTTATCATATCTAGGAGGGGGCATTCAGTACTTC
CDR3aa: CASSLSYLGGGIQYF

d_gene: -
v_gene: TRBV7-6
abundance: -
j_gene: TRBJ2-7
CDR3nt: TGTGCCAGCAGCTTAGCGTTCGGCCCACGGCAGTACTTC
CDR3aa: CASSLAFGPRQYF

d_gene: -
v_gene: TRBV2
abundance: -
j_gene: TRBJ1-4
CDR3nt: TGTGCCAGCAGTCACGACAGGAGGGATGCAACTAATGAAAAACTGTTTTTT
CDR3aa: CASSHDRRDATNEKLFF

d_gene: -
v_gene: TRBV4-3
abundance: few
j_gene: TRBJ1-1
CDR3nt: TGCGCCAGCAGCCAAGAGGTCCGGGGGTTTGGCGCTTTCTTT
CDR3aa: CASSQEVRGFGAFF

d_gene: -
v_gene: TRBV27
abundance: -
j_gene: TRBJ1-5
CDR3nt: TGTGCCAGCATCCTGGACAATACCAATCAGCCCCAGCATTTT
CDR3aa: CASILDNTNQPQHF

d_gene: -
v_gene: TRBV28
abundance: -
j_gene: TRBJ2-3
CDR3nt: TGTGCCAGCAGTTTATCTCCCCCTGGAGCAGATACGCAGTATTTT
CDR3aa: CASSLSPPGADTQYF

d_gene: -
v_gene: TRBV6-6
abundance: -
j_gene: TRBJ2-1
CDR3nt: TGTGCCAGCATGTTAGAGAGCTCCTACAATGAGCAGTTCTTC
CDR3aa: CASMLESSYNEQFF